One and the same sample provided the 32 T cell receptor beta chains below, sequenced in a study of shared clonotypes between healthy human individuals (dated by TCRdb to 2020 to 2021). The library was generated by the immunoSEQ multiplex PCR assay. TCRdb carries this immuneACCESS record with in-frame sequences only. Its versions omit some clonotypes, under half of them owing to an unresolved V gene in the studies checked, with the rest unexplained. This sample lists some 1,900,000 clones; approximately 94% were detected once. The top ten constitute around 1.2% of the sample. For the CD8 naive samples, CD45RO-negative cells were positively selected for CCR7, yielding a CD45RA+CCR7+ population from which TemRA cells were excluded. Sequencing was done on a sample of naive CD8+ T cells sorted from blood. The meaning of the sample's cell subset or site label: CD45RA+CCR7+. All receptors come from a man younger than 30 in good health.

The rearrangement links TRBV7-9 to TRBJ1-3; the D is unclear. The CDR3 extends over 14 amino acids. From germline, CDR1 is SEHNR and CDR2 FQNEAQ (reference sequence). V lost 5 bases, J lost 4 bases, and 12 bases lay in between. The CDR3 sequence: CASSPLTSGNTIYF. Here the CDR3 DNA reads TGTGCCAGCAGCCCACTAACCTCCGGAAACACCATATATTTT.

The V and J genes are TRBV5-4 and TRBJ1-2, with 8 bases that match TRBD1. The CDR3 runs 14 residues. Germline V lookup: CDR1 SGHNT, CDR2 YYREEE (reference sequence). The V gene end was trimmed by 3 bases and the J gene end by 8 bases; junction bases not matched to a gene: 9. The DNA for the CDR3 is TGTGCCAGCAGCTCTGAACAGGGGGGAAAGGGCTACACCTTC. This codes for CASSSEQGGKGYTF.

This rearrangement joins TRBV7-9 to TRBJ2-7; 11 nucleotides agree with TRBD1. The CDR3 extends over 13 amino acids. The trim removed 8 bases at V and 4 bases at J, leaving 4 bases unmatched. From germline, CDR1 is SEHNR and CDR2 FQNEAQ (reference sequence). CDR3 residues: CASVGQGGYEQYF. CDR3 nucleotides: TGTGCCAGCGTGGGACAGGGGGGATACGAGCAGTACTTC. Drawing the rest from reference TRBV7-9 and TRBJ2-7, the complete variable domain is DTGVSQNPRHKITKRGQNVTFRCDPISEHNRLYWYRQTLGQGPEFLTYFQNEAQLEKSRLLSDRFSAERPKGSFSTLEIQRTEQGDSAMYLCASVGQGGYEQYFGPGTRLTVT.

The rearrangement links TRBV6-1 to TRBJ2-5, with 7 bases aligning to TRBD2. Germline values: CDR1 MNHNS, CDR2 SASEGT. The CDR3 has 12 residues. V gave up 8 bases and J gave up 4 bases; unmatched junction bases: 4. The CDR3 bases are TGTGCCAGCGGGAGGGCCGGAGAGACCCAGTACTTC. Encoded protein: CASGRAGETQYF.

This chain uses TRBV28 with TRBJ1-1; D call uncertain. This CDR3 region has 11 residues. The V and J ends lost 6 bases and 11 bases respectively, with 13 bases between them. Germline V gene lookup returns CDR1 MDHEN and CDR2 SYDVKM. The CDR3 DNA reads TGTGCCAGCAGGAGTGGGGAAGGGGCTTTCTTT. It is translated as CASRSGEGAFF. The entire variable domain, with the rest obtained from reference TRBV28 and TRBJ1-1, is as follows: DVKVTQSSRYLVKRTGEKVFLECVQDMDHENMFWYRQDPGLGLRLIYFSYDVKMKEKGDIPEGYSVSREKKERFSLILESASTNQTSMYLCASRSGEGAFFGQGTRLTVV.

The V and J genes are TRBV6-5 and TRBJ1-2; 7 positions agree with TRBD1. J was trimmed by 3 bases and V by 0 bases; bases with no gene match: 7. CDR1 and CDR2 (germline): MNHEY, SVGAGI. CDR3 length: 16 residues. In DNA, the CDR3 is TGTGCCAGCAGTTACTCGATGACAGGGATTGACTATGGCTACACCTTC. This gives the protein CASSYSMTGIDYGYTF.

Comments on this clone: The same CDR3 also results from other DNA sequences found in this sample. This chain uses TRBV6-5 with TRBJ2-7; a weak D match, TRBD1 (6 bases). The CDR3 loop spans 13 amino acids. Germline lookup yields CDR1 MNHEY and CDR2 SVGAGI. Deletions cut 2 bases from V and 3 bases from J, with 8 bases between. CDR3 region: CASSYTRGYEQYF. The CDR3 DNA follows: TGTGCCAGCAGTTACACCAGGGGCTACGAGCAGTACTTC.

This clone was seen only once. CDR3 sequence: CASSPILIGADTQYF. The CDR3 bases are TGTGCCAGCAGCCCCATACTTATTGGGGCAGATACGCAGTATTTT. The chain employs TRBV7-9 and TRBJ2-3, with unresolved D. This CDR3 is 15 amino acids long. Germline V gives CDR1 SEHNR, CDR2 FQNEAQ (reference sequence). Trimming left V 5 bases short and J 4 bases short, with 16 bases between.

The chain is built from TRBV7-2 and TRBJ1-4; D is unclear. Germline V gene sequence: CDR1 SGHTA, CDR2 FQGNSA. CDR3 length: 14 amino acids. Trimming took off 3 bases at V and 8 bases at J, with 13 bases between the two ends. The CDR3 bases are TGTGCCAGCAGCTTCGGTTGGGGTCAAGAAAAACTGTTTTTT. The encoded protein is CASSFGWGQEKLFF.

V gene TRBV27 combines with J gene TRBJ2-3; D remains ambiguous. The V gene lost 2 bases and the J gene lost 8 bases, with 14 bases spanning the gap. CDR3 size: 14 residues. The germline V gene encodes CDR1 MNHEY and CDR2 SMNVEV (reference sequence). The CDR3 loop is CASSLRGSVATQYF. The CDR3, as DNA: TGTGCCAGCAGTTTACGCGGAAGCGTTGCTACGCAGTATTTT.

The V call is TRBV19, the J call TRBJ2-1; TRBD2 matches at 13 bases. Unmatched junction bases numbered 8, after V lost 5 bases and J lost 4 bases. In germline, CDR1 is LNHDA, CDR2 SQIVND (reference sequence). The CDR3 consists of 17 residues. For the CDR3, the DNA is TGTGCCAGTAGTCCCTGGACTAGCGGGAGCACATACAATGAGCAGTTCTTC. This codes for CASSPWTSGSTYNEQFF.

The chain is built from TRBV7-6 and TRBJ1-1; TRBD1 might be the D (6 bases). The CDR3 has 14 residues. Germline-derived CDR1 and CDR2 are SGHVS and FNYEAQ. V was clipped by 5 bases and J by 1 base, with 11 bases between them. The CDR3 nucleotides read TGTGCCAGCAGCCAAACGGGACAGAACACTGAAGCTTTCTTT. Translated: CASSQTGQNTEAFF.

In this sample, this clone turned up a few times. The same CDR3 arises from other DNA sequences in this sample as well. The rearrangement uses TRBV4-1 and TRBJ2-7, with D possibly matching TRBD2 (6 bases). The V and J ends lost 1 base and 4 bases respectively, with 8 bases between them. The V gene's germline CDR1 is MGHRA and CDR2 YSYEKL. This CDR3 contains 13 residues. CDR3 amino acids: CASSQGGGYEQYF. CDR3 DNA: TGCGCCAGCAGCCAAGGGGGAGGTTACGAGCAGTACTTC.

The V gene is TRBV27, the J gene TRBJ2-2, with 7 bases aligning to TRBD1. This CDR3 spans 15 amino acids. The germline CDR1 and CDR2 sequences are MNHEY and SMNVEV (reference sequence). Trimming removed 1 base from V and 6 bases from J; junction bases left unmatched: 5. The CDR3 DNA reads as TGTGCCAGCAGTTTATACAGGGGTATCGCCGGGGAGCTGTTTTTT. Amino acid sequence: CASSLYRGIAGELFF.

The CDR3 DNA reads as TGTGCCAGCAGCTTAGTGATGGCCCCGACAGGGGACAATGAAAAACTGTTTTTT. Residues: CASSLVMAPTGDNEKLFF. This chain uses TRBV7-9 with TRBJ1-4, with 8 bases lining up with TRBD1. Trimming removed 1 base from V and 5 bases from J; junction bases left unmatched: 12. CDR1 SEHNR and CDR2 FQNEAQ come from the germline V gene (reference sequence). The CDR3 totals 18 residues.

The J gene is TRBJ1-1, the V gene TRBV5-6, with D hard to call. Germline CDR1 and CDR2: SGHDT and YYEEEE. Trimming stripped 3 bases from V and 0 bases from J, with 12 bases between. This CDR3 contains 15 residues. The CDR3 protein is CASSSQTELNTEAFF. The CDR3 DNA is TGTGCCAGCAGCTCCCAAACGGAACTGAACACTGAAGCTTTCTTT.

The chain has TRBV6-5 and TRBJ2-5; D call uncertain. The DNA end is a closer match to TRBJ2-7, so the J assignment may be wrong. The CDR3 runs 13 residues. Germline CDR1 MNHEY, CDR2 SVGAGI. This CDR3 reads CASRYSESYEQYF. CDR3 in DNA: TGTGCCAGCAGGTACAGCGAGAGCTACGAGCAGTACTTC.

V gene TRBV6-1 combines with J gene TRBJ2-7; D is ambiguous. The length of the CDR3 is 13 residues. Germline CDR1 and CDR2: MNHNS and SASEGT. Between the trimmed V and J ends, which lost 4 bases and 0 bases, there was a span of 7 bases. CDR3 residues: CASSGDNSYEQYF. The CDR3 DNA follows: TGTGCCAGCAGTGGTGACAACTCCTACGAGCAGTACTTC.

This chain links TRBV2 with TRBJ1-1; D not resolved. Germline loops: CDR1 SNHLY, CDR2 FYNNEI. CDR3 length: 14 residues. The ends were cut back, 7 bases at V and 1 base at J, with 13 bases in the middle. CDR3 in DNA: TGTGCCAGCAACGTCGCGAGGGAGAACACTGAAGCTTTCTTT. It yields the protein CASNVARENTEAFF.

V and J are TRBV6-5 and TRBJ1-5; 7 bases agree with TRBD1. V shed 6 bases, J shed 1 base, and the junction held 6 bases outside the gene matches. Per germline, CDR1 MNHEY and CDR2 SVGAGI. The CDR3 extends over 15 amino acids. CDR3 coding DNA: TGTGCCAGCAGCGCACGGGACAGAAGCAATCAGCCCCAGCATTTT. This translates into CASSARDRSNQPQHF.

The chain joins TRBV20-1 to TRBJ1-1; no reliable D call. Trimming removed 5 bases from V and 8 bases from J, with 9 bases in between. CDR3 length equals 10 residues. Looked up from germline, CDR1 is DFQATT and CDR2 is SNEGSKA (reference sequence). CDR3 nucleotides: TGCAGTGCTCAGTGGCCCGAAGCTTTCTTT. The encoded protein is CSAQWPEAFF.

This CDR3 reads CASSSPGSTNTGELFF. CDR3 bases: TGTGCCAGCAGCTCCCCGGGCTCCACGAACACCGGGGAGCTGTTTTTT. J is TRBJ2-2 and V is TRBV11-2; D gene ambiguous. This CDR3 has 16 amino acids. Germline-derived CDR1 and CDR2 are SGHAT and FQNNGV. Deletions cut 4 bases from V and 0 bases from J, with 12 bases between. Full variable domain (rest looked up from reference TRBV11-2 and TRBJ2-2): EAGVAQSPRYKIIEKRQSVAFWCNPISGHATLYWYQQILGQGPKLLIQFQNNGVVDDSQLPKDRFSAERLKGVDSTLKIQPAKLEDSAVYLCASSSPGSTNTGELFFGEGSRLTVL.

This rearrangement joins TRBV29-1 to TRBJ2-7, with 8 bases lining up with TRBD1. Losses at the gene ends were 1 base for V and 4 bases for J; bases not matched to a gene: 12. Germline-derived CDR1 and CDR2 are SQVTM and ANQGSEA. The CDR3 contains 16 residues. The CDR3 DNA reads as TGCAGCGTTGAAGGGTTGGGGACAGGTCAATGGTACGAGCAGTACTTC. Translated: CSVEGLGTGQWYEQYF.

This chain uses TRBV4-3 with TRBJ2-7; D possibly matches TRBD1 or TRBD2 (5 bases each). This CDR3 spans 18 amino acids. The V end lost 0 bases, the J end lost 0 bases, and 18 bases lay between the germline ends. Looked up from germline, CDR1 is LGHNA and CDR2 is YSLEER. The CDR3 DNA is TGCGCCAGCAGCCAAGACACCGGGACCAGGGATTTCTCCTACGAGCAGTACTTC. This encodes CASSQDTGTRDFSYEQYF.

V usage is TRBV6-5 and J usage is TRBJ1-4, with 7 bases fitting TRBD1. The CDR3 covers 14 residues. The V gene end was trimmed by 8 bases and the J gene end by 8 bases; junction bases not matched to a gene: 11. Germline V CDR1 and CDR2: MNHEY, SVGAGI. CDR3 nucleotides: TGTGCCAGCCAACAAGAGGGGGCGGACGAAAAACTGTTTTTT. This encodes CASQQEGADEKLFF.

The chain joins TRBV27 to TRBJ1-2; D gene unclear. Germline V gives CDR1 MNHEY, CDR2 SMNVEV (reference sequence). V lost 2 bases and J 4 bases, leaving 14 bases between the germline ends. The CDR3 totals 15 residues. The CDR3 nucleotides are TGTGCCAGCAGTTTAAGTAACCCCCCCGGCTATGGCTACACCTTC. Its translation is CASSLSNPPGYGYTF.

The J gene is TRBJ2-1, the V gene TRBV6-5; TRBD2 might be the D (6 bases). Trimming took 6 bases from V and 6 from J, leaving 15 bases between them. The CDR3 spans 14 residues. Germline values: CDR1 MNHEY, CDR2 SVGAGI. DNA for the CDR3: TGTGCCAGCAGGCCGGGAGTTCCAAGCAATGAGCAGTTCTTC. It specifies CASRPGVPSNEQFF.

The gene calls are TRBV10-2 and TRBJ2-1; perhaps TRBD2 as D (5 bases). This CDR3 is 13 amino acids long. Germline V gene sequence: CDR1 WSHSY, CDR2 SAAADI. Between the trimmed V and J ends, which lost 3 bases and 6 bases, there was a span of 9 bases. CDR3 in DNA: TGCGCCAGCAGTGACCGGGGTTTCAATGAGCAGTTCTTC. It translates to CASSDRGFNEQFF.

This chain uses TRBV5-4 with TRBJ2-7; no reliable D call. Germline V lookup: CDR1 SGHNT, CDR2 YYREEE (reference sequence). The germline V and J ends were trimmed by 2 bases and 3 bases, with 15 bases remaining between them. This CDR3 is built from 15 residues. The CDR3 protein is CASSLGSQAGYEQYF. CDR3 bases: TGTGCCAGCAGCTTAGGGTCGCAAGCAGGCTACGAGCAGTACTTC.

CDR3 nucleotides: TGTGCCAGTAGTGAAAACGTCGGAGCAGTGGGCACAGATACGCAGTATTTT. As protein: CASSENVGAVGTDTQYF. This chain joins TRBV19 and TRBJ2-3, with D unresolved. This CDR3 has 17 residues. Germline assignment: CDR1 LNHDA and CDR2 SQIVND (reference sequence). V was cut by 5 bases and J by 1 base, with 19 bases left in between.

This clone was recorded a few times. The rearrangement joins TRBV10-3 to TRBJ2-1; TRBD1 agrees at 9 bases. The CDR3 length is 17 residues. With V trimmed by 0 bases and J by 0 bases, 3 bases remained unmatched. Germline CDR1 ENHRY, CDR2 SYGVKD. The CDR3 nucleotides are TGTGCCATCAGTGAGTCCGTGGGACAGGGCTCCTACAATGAGCAGTTCTTC. Its protein is CAISESVGQGSYNEQFF.

The chain uses TRBV4-1 and TRBJ2-2; 8 bases line up with TRBD1. CDR3 length equals 16 residues. Trimming cost V 1 base and J 5 bases; bases outside gene matches: 6. CDR1 MGHRA and CDR2 YSYEKL come from the germline V gene. In nucleotides, the CDR3 is TGCGCCAGCAGCCAAGCACCCGGACAGGGTACCGGGGAGCTGTTTTTT. Amino acids: CASSQAPGQGTGELFF.